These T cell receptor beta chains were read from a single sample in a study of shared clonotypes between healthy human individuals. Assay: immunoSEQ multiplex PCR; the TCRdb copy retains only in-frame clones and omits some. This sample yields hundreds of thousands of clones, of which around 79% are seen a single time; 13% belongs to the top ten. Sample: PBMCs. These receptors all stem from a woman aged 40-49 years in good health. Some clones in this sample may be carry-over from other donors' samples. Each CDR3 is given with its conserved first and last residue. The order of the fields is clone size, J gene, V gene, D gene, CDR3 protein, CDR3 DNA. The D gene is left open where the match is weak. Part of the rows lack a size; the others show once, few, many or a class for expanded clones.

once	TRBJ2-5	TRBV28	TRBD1	CASRQYTGTGRGETQYF	TGTGCCAGCAGACAATATACCGGGACAGGGCGTGGAGAGACCCAGTACTTC
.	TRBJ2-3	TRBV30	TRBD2	CAWSTTSGSTDTQYF	TGTGCCTGGAGCACGACTAGCGGGAGCACAGATACGCAGTATTTT
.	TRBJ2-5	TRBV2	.	CASVGAQETQYF	TGTGCCAGCGTAGGGGCACAAGAGACCCAGTACTTC
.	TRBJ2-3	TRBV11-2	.	CASSWARPSTDTQYF	TGTGCCAGCAGCTGGGCGAGACCTAGCACAGATACGCAGTATTTT
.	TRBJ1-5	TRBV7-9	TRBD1	CASRQGDSQPQHF	TGTGCCAGTAGACAGGGGGATAGTCAGCCCCAGCATTTT
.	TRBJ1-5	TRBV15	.	CATSRDRGQPQHF	TGTGCCACCAGCAGAGACAGGGGTCAGCCCCAGCATTTT
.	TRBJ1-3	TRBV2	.	CASTPPGSGNTIYF	TGTGCCAGCACCCCACCTGGCTCTGGAAACACCATATATTTT
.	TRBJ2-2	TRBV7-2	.	CASSLPFLATGELFF	TGTGCCAGCAGCTTACCCTTTCTAGCGACCGGGGAGCTGTTTTTT
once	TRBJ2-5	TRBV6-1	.	CASSEGIGLETQYF	TGTGCCAGCAGTGAAGGAATAGGTCTGGAGACCCAGTACTTC
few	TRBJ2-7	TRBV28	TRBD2	CASDVSGSKNEQYF	TGTGCCAGCGATGTTAGCGGGAGCAAAAACGAGCAGTACTTC
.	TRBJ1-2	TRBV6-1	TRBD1	CASSPQGASGYTF	TGTGCCAGCAGTCCCCAGGGGGCCTCGGGCTACACCTTC
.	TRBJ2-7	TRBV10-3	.	CAISVQGLDEQYF	TGTGCCATCAGTGTACAGGGTCTCGACGAGCAGTACTTC
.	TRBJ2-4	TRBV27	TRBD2	CASSSPGTNLNIQYF	TGTGCCAGCAGTTCACCCGGGACTAATTTAAACATTCAGTACTTC
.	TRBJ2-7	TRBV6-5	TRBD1	CATATGLGSYEQYF	TGTGCCACCGCGACAGGGTTGGGCTCCTACGAGCAGTACTTC
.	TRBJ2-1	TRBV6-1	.	CASRRQGGTYNEQFF	TGTGCCAGCAGGAGACAGGGAGGCACCTACAATGAGCAGTTCTTC
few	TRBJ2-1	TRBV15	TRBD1	CATSRGTGWGEQFF	TGTGCCACCAGCAGAGGGACAGGGTGGGGTGAGCAGTTCTTC
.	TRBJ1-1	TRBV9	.	CASSTLGGAENTEAFF	TGTGCCAGCAGCACCTTGGGGGGGGCAGAAAACACTGAAGCTTTCTTT
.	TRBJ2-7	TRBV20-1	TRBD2	CSAKGLDEQYF	TGCAGTGCAAAAGGACTAGACGAGCAGTACTTC
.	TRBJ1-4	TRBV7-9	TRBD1	CASSSGQGMGAGHEKLFF	TGTGCCAGCAGCTCAGGACAGGGGATGGGGGCCGGGCATGAAAAACTGTTTTTT
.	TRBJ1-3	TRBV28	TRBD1	CASSFSRDRTGNTIYF	TGTGCCAGCAGTTTTAGCAGGGACAGGACTGGAAACACCATATATTTT
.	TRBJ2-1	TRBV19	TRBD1	CASSNDRAYNEQFF	TGTGCCAGTAGTAATGACAGGGCCTACAATGAGCAGTTCTTC
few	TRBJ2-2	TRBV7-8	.	CASTPSPNTGELFF	TGTGCCAGCACCCCGTCCCCGAACACCGGGGAGCTGTTTTTT
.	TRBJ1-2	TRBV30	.	CAWSVWEHGYTF	TGTGCCTGGAGTGTGTGGGAGCATGGCTACACCTTC
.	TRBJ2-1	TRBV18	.	CASSPGGSGRNEQFF	TGTGCCAGCTCACCAGGAGGCTCAGGGCGAAATGAGCAGTTCTTC
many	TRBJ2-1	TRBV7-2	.	CASSTRGPYNEQFF	TGTGCCAGCAGCACACGAGGGCCCTACAATGAGCAGTTCTTC
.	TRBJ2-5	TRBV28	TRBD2	CASSFPSGYQETQYF	TGTGCCAGCAGTTTCCCTAGCGGGTACCAAGAGACCCAGTACTTC
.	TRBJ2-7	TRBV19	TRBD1	CASSRTRGQGPYEQYF	TGTGCCAGTAGTAGAACCCGGGGACAGGGGCCTTACGAGCAGTACTTC
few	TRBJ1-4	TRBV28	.	CASSLFEKLFF	TGTGCCAGCAGTTTATTTGAAAAACTGTTTTTT
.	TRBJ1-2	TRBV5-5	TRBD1	CASSLGQGSYTF	TGTGCCAGCAGCTTGGGACAGGGGAGTTACACCTTC
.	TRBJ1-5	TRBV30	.	CAWSTTRVRGNQPQHF	TGTGCCTGGAGTACTACAAGGGTCCGGGGCAATCAGCCCCAGCATTTT
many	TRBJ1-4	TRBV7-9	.	CACQTRNEKLFF	TGTGCCTGCCAGACGAGGAATGAAAAACTGTTTTTT
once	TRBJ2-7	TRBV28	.	CASSPGDSSSYEQYF	TGTGCCAGCAGTCCAGGGGACTCCTCCTCCTACGAGCAGTACTTC
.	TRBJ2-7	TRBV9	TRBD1	CARTGTELRAYEQYF	TGTGCCAGGACCGGGACAGAGCTCCGGGCGTACGAGCAGTACTTC
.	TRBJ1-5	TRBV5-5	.	CASSFLKTQTGPNQPQHF	TGTGCCAGCAGCTTCCTCAAAACCCAGACAGGACCTAATCAGCCCCAGCATTTT
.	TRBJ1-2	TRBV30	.	CAWSGKTVLGYGYTF	TGTGCCTGGAGTGGGAAGACAGTGTTGGGCTATGGCTACACCTTC
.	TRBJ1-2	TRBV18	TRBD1	CASSRQGQAYYGYTF	TGTGCCAGCTCAAGACAGGGCCAAGCTTACTATGGCTACACCTTC
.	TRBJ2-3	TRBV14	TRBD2	CASSFGRAGASTDTQYF	TGTGCCAGCAGCTTCGGGAGAGCGGGAGCCAGCACAGATACGCAGTATTTT
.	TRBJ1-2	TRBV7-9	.	CASSFPQPGPREANYGYTF	TGTGCCAGCAGCTTCCCCCAACCGGGACCAAGGGAGGCTAACTATGGCTACACCTTC
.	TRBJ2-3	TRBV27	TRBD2	CASSLFLSGRDTQYF	TGTGCCAGCAGTTTATTCCTTAGCGGGAGAGATACGCAGTATTTT
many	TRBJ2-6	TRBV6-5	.	CAAGRALTGANVLTF	TGTGCCGCTGGACGGGCACTTACTGGGGCCAACGTCCTGACTTTC
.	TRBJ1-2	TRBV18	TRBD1	CASSPGQEARGYTF	TGTGCCAGCTCACCGGGACAGGAGGCGAGGGGCTACACCTTC
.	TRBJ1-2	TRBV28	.	CASSSGRRLYGYTF	TGTGCCAGCAGTTCGGGACGTCGGCTTTATGGCTACACCTTC
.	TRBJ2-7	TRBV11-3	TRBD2	CASSSGQTGLTTYEQYF	TGTGCCAGCAGTTCTGGCCAGACGGGACTAACAACCTACGAGCAGTACTTC
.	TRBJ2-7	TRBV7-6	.	CASSRGTASYEQYF	TGTGCCAGCAGCCGCGGGACAGCCTCCTACGAGCAGTACTTC
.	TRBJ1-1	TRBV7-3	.	CASSYNRDTEAFF	TGTGCCAGCAGCTACAACCGGGACACTGAAGCTTTCTTT
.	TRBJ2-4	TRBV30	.	CAWSVELQRNIQYF	TGTGCCTGGAGTGTAGAACTGCAGAGGAACATTCAGTACTTC
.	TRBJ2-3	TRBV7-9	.	CASASGVGTDTQYF	TGTGCCAGCGCTTCGGGAGTAGGCACAGATACGCAGTATTTT
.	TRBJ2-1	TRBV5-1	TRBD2	CASSLLVGGSYNEQFF	TGCGCCAGCAGCTTGTTAGTGGGAGGGTCCTACAATGAGCAGTTCTTC
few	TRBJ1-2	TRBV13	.	CASSVRGSHYGYTF	TGTGCCAGCAGCGTCAGGGGATCGCACTATGGCTACACCTTC
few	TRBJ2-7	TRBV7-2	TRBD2	CASSPRPGTSGLEQYF	TGTGCCAGCAGCCCACGACCCGGGACTAGCGGGCTCGAGCAGTACTTC
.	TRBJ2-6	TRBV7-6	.	CASSLAVRSSGANVLTF	TGTGCCAGCAGCTTAGCGGTCCGGAGCTCTGGGGCCAACGTCCTGACTTTC
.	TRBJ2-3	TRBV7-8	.	CASSLDYRRDMPDTQYF	TGTGCCAGCAGCTTAGATTATCGGCGGGACATGCCAGATACGCAGTATTTT
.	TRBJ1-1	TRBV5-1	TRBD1	CASSGQENTEAFF	TGCGCCAGCAGCGGACAGGAGAACACTGAAGCTTTCTTT
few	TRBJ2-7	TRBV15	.	CATSRDRSGRREQYF	TGTGCCACCAGCAGAGATCGAAGCGGTAGGCGCGAGCAGTACTTC
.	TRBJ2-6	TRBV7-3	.	CASRWASGANVLTF	TGTGCCAGCAGATGGGCCTCTGGGGCCAACGTCCTGACTTTC